These 5 T cell receptor beta chains originate from one sample sequenced in a study of T cell clonotyping in hematopoietic cell transplantation. Regarding time point: recipient sample about 28 days before transplant, after cytoreduction. Clones were sequenced by immunoSEQ multiplex PCR, and TCRdb holds only the in-frame ones, with some missing. The table shows roughly 46,000 clones, with around 84% occurring only once. Sequencing was performed on peripheral blood mononuclear cells, taken before stem cell transplant. The source is a man aged 60-69 years with myelodysplastic syndrome. Some clones in this sample may be carry-over from other donors' samples.

The rearrangement links TRBV2 to TRBJ1-3; D is ambiguous. The germline V gene has CDR1 SNHLY and CDR2 FYNNEI. This CDR3 has 13 amino acids. V lost 6 bases and J 2 bases, leaving 8 bases between the germline ends. CDR3 sequence: CASSPEAGNTIYF. The CDR3, as DNA: TGTGCCAGCAGCCCGGAAGCTGGAAACACCATATATTTT.

The chain has TRBV4-3 and TRBJ2-7, with D possibly matching TRBD1 (6 bases). The CDR3 totals 16 residues. Per the germline V gene, CDR1 is LGHNA and CDR2 is YSLEER. This CDR3 is CAPSPGQVPGSYEQYF. For the CDR3, the DNA is TGCGCTCCCAGCCCGGGACAAGTCCCTGGGAGCTACGAGCAGTACTTC.

The count of this clone is one. This chain joins TRBV7-2 and TRBJ1-2; D may be TRBD1 (5 bases). The length of the CDR3 is 16 residues. Per germline, CDR1 SGHTA and CDR2 FQGNSA. The germline V and J ends were trimmed by 4 bases and 4 bases, with 19 bases remaining between them. The CDR3 sequence: CASSSSWGQGTYGYTF. In DNA, the CDR3 is TGTGCCAGCAGCTCCTCTTGGGGCCAGGGCACCTATGGCTACACCTTC.

This sequence joins TRBV30 and TRBJ2-7; D might be TRBD1 (6 bases). The CDR3 is 13 amino acids. The germline V gene encodes CDR1 GTSNPN and CDR2 SVGIG (reference sequence). V lost 0 bases to trimming and J lost 12 bases, with 18 bases between them. In DNA form, the CDR3 reads TGTGCCTGGAGTGTACCTCCCTGGGACAAAGGGTACTTC. Its protein is CAWSVPPWDKGYF. The variable domain in full, with the rest retrieved from reference TRBV30 and TRBJ2-7, is SQTIHQWPATLVQPVGSPLSLECTVEGTSNPNLYWYRQAAGRGLQLLFYSVGIGQISSEVPQNLSASRPQDRQFILSSKKLLLSDSGFYLCAWSVPPWDKGYFGPGTRLTVT.

The J gene is TRBJ1-3, the V gene TRBV30; the D is unclear. V was shortened by 4 bases and J by 2 bases, with 3 bases between the two germline ends. The CDR3 extends over 11 amino acids. From germline, CDR1 is GTSNPN and CDR2 SVGIG (reference sequence). As DNA, the CDR3 is TGTGCCTGGACGGCTGGAAACACCATATATTTT. This translates into CAWTAGNTIYF.